These 3 T cell receptor beta chains came from one sample sequenced in a study of blood T cells in healthy people across ages. Sample-barcoded 5' priming and a J-beta primer mix drove a second PCR of about 6 to 12 cycles. MiXCR, applied by TCRdb to the 5' RACE reads, yields one record per CDR3 protein. The sample comprises roughly 930,000 distinct CDR3 sequences, 40% to 60% of which are singletons, and about an eighth rests with the top ten. Sample: blood. The receptor set was obtained from a man aged 25-40 years in good health.

This clonotype has a handful of counts. V is TRBV7-2 and J is TRBJ2-5, with D tentatively TRBD1 (6 bases). V lost 5 bases and J 1 base, leaving 14 bases between the germline ends. CDR1 is SGHTA, CDR2 FQGNSA, per germline. The CDR3 runs to 15 residues. The CDR3 is CASSIPGGFQETQYF. The CDR3 DNA reads as TGTGCCAGCAGCATCCCTGGGGGCTTCCAAGAGACCCAGTACTTC.

CDR3 residues: CASSFVLALSTGELFF. CDR3 coding DNA: TGTGCCAGCAGCTTCGTCCTAGCGCTTAGCACCGGGGAGCTGTTTTTT. V and J are TRBV7-9 and TRBJ2-2, with D possibly TRBD2 on 6 matching bases. The CDR3 is 16 residues long. Germline V lookup: CDR1 SEHNR, CDR2 FQNEAQ (reference sequence). The V and J ends lost 3 bases and 4 bases respectively, with 15 bases between them.

V gene TRBV20-1 combines with J gene TRBJ2-1; TRBD2 matches at 7 bases. Per germline, CDR1 DFQATT and CDR2 SNEGSKA (reference sequence). The CDR3 is 14 residues long. V lost 5 bases and J lost 3; bases outside the gene matches: 7. CDR3 DNA: TGCAGTGCTCCGACTAGCTTCGGCTACAATGAGCAGTTCTTC. It is translated as CSAPTSFGYNEQFF.